A single sample is the source of the 8 T cell receptor beta chains below, sequenced in a study of Tregs in tolerant kidney transplant recipients. The data were produced by immunoSEQ multiplex PCR, yet TCRdb's version contains in-frame clones alone and is incomplete. The data show tens of thousands of clones, with 91% seen just once and 0.55% to 0.75% held by the top ten. Sample: Tregs from blood. These receptors were collected from a human donor in good health.

This rearrangement joins TRBV5-1 to TRBJ2-1; 8 bases line up with TRBD1. The CDR3 is made up of 15 amino acids. Germline assignment: CDR1 SGHRS and CDR2 YFSETQ. V dropped 4 bases and J dropped 6; count of bases not matched to a gene: 9. CDR3 DNA sequence: TGCGCCAGCAGCCCGGCGGGACAGGAGGTCAATGAGCAGTTCTTC. This translates into CASSPAGQEVNEQFF.

The chain combines TRBV10-2 with TRBJ2-7; 8 bases align to TRBD2. The ends lost 6 bases at V and 0 bases at J; junction bases unmatched: 4. The CDR3 loop spans 14 amino acids. Germline V gene lookup returns CDR1 WSHSY and CDR2 SAAADI. The CDR3 DNA reads as TGCGCCAGCAGGGGTAGCGGGACCTCCTACGAGCAGTACTTC. Translated: CASRGSGTSYEQYF.

Concerning this clone: This specimen includes other DNA sequences encoding the same CDR3. J is TRBJ2-7 and V is TRBV19; 8 positions agree with TRBD1. V lost 5 bases to trimming and J lost 3 bases; unmatched junction nucleotides: 0. Looked up from germline, CDR1 is LNHDA and CDR2 is SQIVND (reference sequence). This CDR3 is 12 amino acids long. CDR3 DNA: TGTGCCAGTAGTGACAGGGGCTACGAGCAGTACTTC. This codes for CASSDRGYEQYF.

This clone was detected a few times. This chain links TRBV7-8 with TRBJ1-2; perhaps TRBD1 as D (6 bases). The V gene's germline CDR1 is SGHVS and CDR2 FQNEAQ. This CDR3 is built from 15 residues. The V end was cut by 5 bases, the J end by 0 bases, with 13 bases between. CDR3 DNA: TGTGCCAGCAGCCAAGGACAGCTAACTAACTATGGCTACACCTTC. Translating gives CASSQGQLTNYGYTF. The full variable domain, in which reference TRBV7-8 and TRBJ1-2 provide the parts outside the CDR3, is GAGVSQSPRYKVAKRGQDVALRCDPISGHVSLFWYQQALGQGPEFLTYFQNEAQLDKSGLPSDRFFAERPEGSVSTLKIQRTQQEDSAVYLCASSQGQLTNYGYTFGSGTRLTVV.

The rearrangement uses TRBV4-2 and TRBJ1-2; a possible D gene is TRBD1 (5 bases). Germline V gene lookup returns CDR1 LGHNA and CDR2 YNFKEQ. The CDR3 covers 15 residues. Trimming pared 3 bases from V and 5 bases from J, leaving 16 bases between. The CDR3 DNA reads TGTGCCAGCAGCCACGCAGAGAGGGGCCCTTATGGCTACACCTTC. Translation: CASSHAERGPYGYTF.

The chain employs TRBV7-9 and TRBJ2-5; 9 nucleotides line up with TRBD1. V trimming: 5 bases; J trimming: 11 bases; junction bases outside the gene matches: 12. Per the germline V gene, CDR1 is SEHNR and CDR2 is FQNEAQ (reference sequence). The CDR3 has 14 amino acids. Here the CDR3 reads CASSHLGQGREQYF. The DNA of the CDR3 is TGTGCCAGCAGCCACCTGGGACAGGGAAGGGAGCAGTACTTC.

The genes are TRBV5-4 and TRBJ2-7; 7 nucleotides line up with TRBD1. After removal of 3 bases from V and 2 bases from J, the junction contained 8 bases not matched to a gene. Per the germline V gene, CDR1 is SGHNT and CDR2 is YYREEE (reference sequence). CDR3 length equals 15 residues. CDR3 coding DNA: TGTGCCAGCAGCTCAAAGGACAGGATTGCCTACGAGCAGTACTTC. This sequence encodes CASSSKDRIAYEQYF.

The J gene is TRBJ2-7, the V gene TRBV18; D is perhaps TRBD1 (6 bases). The germline V gene encodes CDR1 KGHSH and CDR2 LQKENI. The CDR3 covers 15 residues. Deletions cut 0 bases from V and 3 bases from J, with 12 bases between. The CDR3, as DNA: TGTGCCAGCTCACCACCTATAGGGGGATACTACGAGCAGTACTTC. It encodes CASSPPIGGYYEQYF.